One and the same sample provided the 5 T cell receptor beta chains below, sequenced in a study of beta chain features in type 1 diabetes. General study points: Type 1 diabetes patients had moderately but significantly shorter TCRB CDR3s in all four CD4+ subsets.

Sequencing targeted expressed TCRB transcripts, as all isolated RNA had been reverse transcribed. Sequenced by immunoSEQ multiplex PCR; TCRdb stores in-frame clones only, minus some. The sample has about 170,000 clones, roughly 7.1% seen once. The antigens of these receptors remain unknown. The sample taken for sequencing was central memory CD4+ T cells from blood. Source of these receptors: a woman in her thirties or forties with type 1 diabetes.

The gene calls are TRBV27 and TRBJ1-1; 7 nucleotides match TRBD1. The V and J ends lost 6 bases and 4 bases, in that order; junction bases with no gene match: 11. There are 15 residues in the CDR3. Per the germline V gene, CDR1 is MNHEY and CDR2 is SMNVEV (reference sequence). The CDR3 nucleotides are TGTGCCAGCAGCCCCCAACAGGGGTTGGGCACTGAAGCTTTCTTT. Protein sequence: CASSPQQGLGTEAFF.

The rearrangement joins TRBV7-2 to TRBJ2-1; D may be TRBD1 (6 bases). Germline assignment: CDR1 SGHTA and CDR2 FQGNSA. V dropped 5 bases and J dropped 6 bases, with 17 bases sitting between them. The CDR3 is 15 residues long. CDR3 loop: CASSPPGHRTNEQFF. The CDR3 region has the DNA TGTGCCAGCAGCCCTCCGGGACACCGAACCAATGAGCAGTTCTTC.

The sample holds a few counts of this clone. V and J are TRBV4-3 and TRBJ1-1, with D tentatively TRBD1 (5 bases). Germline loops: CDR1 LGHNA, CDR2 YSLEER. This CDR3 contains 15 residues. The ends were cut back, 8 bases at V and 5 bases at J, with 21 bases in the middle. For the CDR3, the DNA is TGCGCCAGCGGCGACACAGGAACAGGTTTGACTGAAGCTTTCTTT. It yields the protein CASGDTGTGLTEAFF.

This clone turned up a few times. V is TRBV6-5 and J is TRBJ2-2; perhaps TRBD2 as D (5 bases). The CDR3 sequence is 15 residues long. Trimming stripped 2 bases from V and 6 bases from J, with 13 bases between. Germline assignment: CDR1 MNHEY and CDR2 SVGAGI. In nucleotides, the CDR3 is TGTGCCAGCAGTTACATTCGGGATCAACCCGGGGAGCTGTTTTTT. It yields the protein CASSYIRDQPGELFF.

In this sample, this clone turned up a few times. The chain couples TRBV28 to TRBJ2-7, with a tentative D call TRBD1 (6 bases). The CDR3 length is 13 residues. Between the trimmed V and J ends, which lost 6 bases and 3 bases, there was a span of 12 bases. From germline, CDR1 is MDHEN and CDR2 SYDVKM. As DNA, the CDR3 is TGTGCCAGCAGAACTATGACAGGCTACGAGCAGTACTTC. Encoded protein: CASRTMTGYEQYF.